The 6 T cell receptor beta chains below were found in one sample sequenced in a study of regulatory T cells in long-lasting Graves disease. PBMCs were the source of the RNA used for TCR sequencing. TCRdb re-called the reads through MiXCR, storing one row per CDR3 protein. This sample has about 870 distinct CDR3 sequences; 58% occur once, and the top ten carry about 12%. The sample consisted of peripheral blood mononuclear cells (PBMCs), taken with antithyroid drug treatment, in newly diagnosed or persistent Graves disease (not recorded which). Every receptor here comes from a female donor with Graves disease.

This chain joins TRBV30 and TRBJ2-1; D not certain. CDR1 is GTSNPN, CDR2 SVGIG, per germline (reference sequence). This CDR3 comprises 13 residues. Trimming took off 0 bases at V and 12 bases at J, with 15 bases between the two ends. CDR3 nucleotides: TGTGCCTGGAGTGTACAGATGAGTGACGGGCAGTTCTTC. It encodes CAWSVQMSDGQFF.

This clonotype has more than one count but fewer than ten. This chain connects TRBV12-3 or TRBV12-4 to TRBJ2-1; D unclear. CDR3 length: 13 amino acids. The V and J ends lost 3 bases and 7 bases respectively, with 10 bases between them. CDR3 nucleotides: TGTGCCAGCAGTTTTTCAGATAGGAATGAGCAGTTCTTC. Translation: CASSFSDRNEQFF.

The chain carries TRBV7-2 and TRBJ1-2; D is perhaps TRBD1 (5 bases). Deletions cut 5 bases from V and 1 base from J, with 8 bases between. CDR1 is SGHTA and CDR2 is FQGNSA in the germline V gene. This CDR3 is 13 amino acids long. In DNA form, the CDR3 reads TGTGCCAGCAGCCCTGACAGTAACTATGGCTACACCTTC. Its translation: CASSPDSNYGYTF.

The CDR3 protein is CASSLGTGTDDTGELFF. For the CDR3, the DNA is TGTGCCAGCAGCTTAGGGACCGGGACAGATGACACCGGGGAGCTGTTTTTT. The chain links TRBV7-3 to TRBJ2-2; 7 bases line up with TRBD1. J lost 3 bases, V lost 2 bases, and 9 bases had no gene match. The CDR3 covers 17 residues. The germline gives CDR1 SGHTA, CDR2 FQGTGA.

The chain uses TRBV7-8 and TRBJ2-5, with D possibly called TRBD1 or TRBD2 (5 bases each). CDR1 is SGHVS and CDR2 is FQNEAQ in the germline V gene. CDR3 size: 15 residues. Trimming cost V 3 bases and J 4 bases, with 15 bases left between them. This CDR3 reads CASSFRRGRRETQYF. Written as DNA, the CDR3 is TGTGCCAGCAGCTTTCGTCGGGGCCGCCGAGAGACCCAGTACTTC.

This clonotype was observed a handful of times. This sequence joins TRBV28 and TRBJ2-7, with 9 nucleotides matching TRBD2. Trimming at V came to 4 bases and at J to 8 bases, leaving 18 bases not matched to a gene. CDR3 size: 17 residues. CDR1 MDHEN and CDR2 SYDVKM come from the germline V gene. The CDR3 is CASSSLIVAGVRPQQYF. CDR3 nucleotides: TGTGCCAGCAGTTCGCTAATTGTAGCGGGGGTAAGGCCTCAGCAGTACTTC.